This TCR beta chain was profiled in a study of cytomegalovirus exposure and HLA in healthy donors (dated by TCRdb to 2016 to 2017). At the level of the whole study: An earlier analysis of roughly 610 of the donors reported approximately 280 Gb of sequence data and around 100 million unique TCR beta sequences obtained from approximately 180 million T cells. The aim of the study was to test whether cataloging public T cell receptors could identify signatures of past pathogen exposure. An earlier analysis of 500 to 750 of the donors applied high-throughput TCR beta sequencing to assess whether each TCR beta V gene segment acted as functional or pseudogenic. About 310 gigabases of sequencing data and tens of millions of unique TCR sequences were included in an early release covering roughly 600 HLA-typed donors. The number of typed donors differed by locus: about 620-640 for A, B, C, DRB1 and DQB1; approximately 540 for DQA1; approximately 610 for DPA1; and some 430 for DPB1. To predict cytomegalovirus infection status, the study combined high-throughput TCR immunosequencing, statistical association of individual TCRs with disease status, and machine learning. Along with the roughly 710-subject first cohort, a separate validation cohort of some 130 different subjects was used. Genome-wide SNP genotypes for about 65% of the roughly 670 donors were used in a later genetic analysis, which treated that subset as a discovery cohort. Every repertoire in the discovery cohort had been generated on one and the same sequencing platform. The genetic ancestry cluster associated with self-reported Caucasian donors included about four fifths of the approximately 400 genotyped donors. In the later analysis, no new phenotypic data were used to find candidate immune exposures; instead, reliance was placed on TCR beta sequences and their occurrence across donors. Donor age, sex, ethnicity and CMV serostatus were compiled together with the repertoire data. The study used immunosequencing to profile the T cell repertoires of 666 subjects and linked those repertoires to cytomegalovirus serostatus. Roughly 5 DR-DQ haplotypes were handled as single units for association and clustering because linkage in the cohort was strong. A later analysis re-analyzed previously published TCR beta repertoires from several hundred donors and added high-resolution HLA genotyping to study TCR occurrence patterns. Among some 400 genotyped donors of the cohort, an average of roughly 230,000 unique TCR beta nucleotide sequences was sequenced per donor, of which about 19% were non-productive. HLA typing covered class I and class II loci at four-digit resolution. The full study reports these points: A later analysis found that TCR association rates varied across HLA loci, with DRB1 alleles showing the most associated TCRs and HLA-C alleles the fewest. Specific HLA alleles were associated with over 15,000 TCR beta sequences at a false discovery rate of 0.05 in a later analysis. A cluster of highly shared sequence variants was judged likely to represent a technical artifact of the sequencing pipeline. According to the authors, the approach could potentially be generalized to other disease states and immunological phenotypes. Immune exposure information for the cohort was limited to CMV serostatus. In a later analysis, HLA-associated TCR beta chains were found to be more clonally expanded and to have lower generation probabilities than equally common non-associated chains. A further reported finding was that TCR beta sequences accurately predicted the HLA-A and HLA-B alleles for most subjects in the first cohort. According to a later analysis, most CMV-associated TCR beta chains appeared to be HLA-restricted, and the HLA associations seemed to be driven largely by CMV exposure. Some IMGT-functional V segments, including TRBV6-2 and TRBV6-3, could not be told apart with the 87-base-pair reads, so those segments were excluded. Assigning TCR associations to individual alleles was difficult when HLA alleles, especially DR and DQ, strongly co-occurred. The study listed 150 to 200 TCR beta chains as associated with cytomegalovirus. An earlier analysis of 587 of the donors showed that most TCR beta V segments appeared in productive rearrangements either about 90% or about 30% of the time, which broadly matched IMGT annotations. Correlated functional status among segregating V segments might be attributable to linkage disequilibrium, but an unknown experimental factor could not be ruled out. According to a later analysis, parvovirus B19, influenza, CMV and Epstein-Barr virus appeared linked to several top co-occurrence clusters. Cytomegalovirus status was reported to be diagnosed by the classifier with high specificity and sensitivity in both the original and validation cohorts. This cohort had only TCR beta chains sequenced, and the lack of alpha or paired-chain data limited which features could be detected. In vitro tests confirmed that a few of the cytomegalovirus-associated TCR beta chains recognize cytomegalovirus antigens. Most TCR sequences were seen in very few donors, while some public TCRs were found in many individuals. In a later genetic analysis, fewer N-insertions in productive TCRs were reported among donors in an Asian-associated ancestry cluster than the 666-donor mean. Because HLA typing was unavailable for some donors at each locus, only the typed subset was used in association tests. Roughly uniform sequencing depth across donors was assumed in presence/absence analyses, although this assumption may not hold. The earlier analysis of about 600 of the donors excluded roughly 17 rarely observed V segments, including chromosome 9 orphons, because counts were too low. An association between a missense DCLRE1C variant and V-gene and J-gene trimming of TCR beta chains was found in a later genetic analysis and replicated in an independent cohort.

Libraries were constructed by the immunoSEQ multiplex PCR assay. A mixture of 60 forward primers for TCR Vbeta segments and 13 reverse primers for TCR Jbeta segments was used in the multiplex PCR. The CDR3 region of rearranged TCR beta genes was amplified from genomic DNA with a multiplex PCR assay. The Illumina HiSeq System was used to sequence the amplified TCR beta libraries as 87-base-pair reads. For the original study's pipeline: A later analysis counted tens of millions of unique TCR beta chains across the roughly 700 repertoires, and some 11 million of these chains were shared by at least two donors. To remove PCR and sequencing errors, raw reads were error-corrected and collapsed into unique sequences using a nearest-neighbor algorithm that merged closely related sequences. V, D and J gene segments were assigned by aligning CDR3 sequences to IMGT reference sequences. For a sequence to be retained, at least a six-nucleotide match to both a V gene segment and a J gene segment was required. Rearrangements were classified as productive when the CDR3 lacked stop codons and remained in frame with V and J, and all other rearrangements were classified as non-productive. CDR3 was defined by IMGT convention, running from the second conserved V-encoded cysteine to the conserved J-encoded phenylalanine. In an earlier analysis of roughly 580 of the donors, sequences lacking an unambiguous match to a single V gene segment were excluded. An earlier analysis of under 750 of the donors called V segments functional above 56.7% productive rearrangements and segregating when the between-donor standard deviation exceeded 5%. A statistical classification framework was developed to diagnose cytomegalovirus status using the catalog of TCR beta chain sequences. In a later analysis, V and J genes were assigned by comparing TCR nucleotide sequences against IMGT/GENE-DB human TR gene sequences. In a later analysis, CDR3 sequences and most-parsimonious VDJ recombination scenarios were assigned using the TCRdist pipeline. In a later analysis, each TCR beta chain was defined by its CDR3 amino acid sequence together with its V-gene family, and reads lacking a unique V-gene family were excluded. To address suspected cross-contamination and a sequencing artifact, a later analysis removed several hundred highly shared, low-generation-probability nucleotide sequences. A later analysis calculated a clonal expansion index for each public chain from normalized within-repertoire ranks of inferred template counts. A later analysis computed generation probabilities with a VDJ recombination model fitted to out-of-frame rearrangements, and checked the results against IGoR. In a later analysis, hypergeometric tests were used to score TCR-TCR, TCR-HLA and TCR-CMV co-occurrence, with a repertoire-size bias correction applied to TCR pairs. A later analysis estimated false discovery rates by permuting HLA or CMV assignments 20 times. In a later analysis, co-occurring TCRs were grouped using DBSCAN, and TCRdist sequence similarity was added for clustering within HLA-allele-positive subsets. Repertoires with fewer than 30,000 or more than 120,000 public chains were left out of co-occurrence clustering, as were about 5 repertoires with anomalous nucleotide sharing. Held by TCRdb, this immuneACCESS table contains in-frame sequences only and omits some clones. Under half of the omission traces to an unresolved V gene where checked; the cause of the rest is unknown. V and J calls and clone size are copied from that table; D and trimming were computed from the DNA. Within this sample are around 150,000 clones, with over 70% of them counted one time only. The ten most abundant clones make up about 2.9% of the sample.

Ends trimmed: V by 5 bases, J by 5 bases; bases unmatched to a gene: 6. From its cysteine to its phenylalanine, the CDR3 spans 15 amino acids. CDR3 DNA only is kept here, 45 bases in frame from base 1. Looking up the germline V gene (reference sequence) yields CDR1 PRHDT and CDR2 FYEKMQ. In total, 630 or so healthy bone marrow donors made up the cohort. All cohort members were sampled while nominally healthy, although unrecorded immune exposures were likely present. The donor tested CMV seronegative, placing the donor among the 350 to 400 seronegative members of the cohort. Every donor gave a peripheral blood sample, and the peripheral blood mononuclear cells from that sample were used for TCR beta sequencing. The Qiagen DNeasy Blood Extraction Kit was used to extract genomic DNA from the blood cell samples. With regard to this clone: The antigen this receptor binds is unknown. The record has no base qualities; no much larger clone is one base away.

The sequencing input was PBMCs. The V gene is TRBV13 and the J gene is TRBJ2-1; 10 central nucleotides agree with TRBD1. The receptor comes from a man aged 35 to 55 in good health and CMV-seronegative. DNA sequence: TGTGCCAGCAGCAGCCGGGACAGGGGAAACAATGAGCAGTTCTTC. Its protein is CASSSRDRGNNEQFF.